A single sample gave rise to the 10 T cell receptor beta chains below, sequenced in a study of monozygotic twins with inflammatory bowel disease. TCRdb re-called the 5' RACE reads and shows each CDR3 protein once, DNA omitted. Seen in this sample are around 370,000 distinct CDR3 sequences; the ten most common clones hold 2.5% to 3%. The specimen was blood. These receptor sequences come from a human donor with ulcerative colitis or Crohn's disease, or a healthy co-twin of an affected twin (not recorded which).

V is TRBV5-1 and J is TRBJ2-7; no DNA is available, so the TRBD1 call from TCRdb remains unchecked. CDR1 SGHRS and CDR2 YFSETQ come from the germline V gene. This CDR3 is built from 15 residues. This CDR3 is CASSLMRGGTYEQYF.

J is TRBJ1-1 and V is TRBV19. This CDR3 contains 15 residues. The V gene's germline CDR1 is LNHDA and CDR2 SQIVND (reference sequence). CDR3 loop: CASRKSTYMNTEAFF.

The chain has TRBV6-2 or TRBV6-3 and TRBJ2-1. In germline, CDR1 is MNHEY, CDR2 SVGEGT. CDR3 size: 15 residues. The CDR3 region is CASSYRVSSYNEQFF.

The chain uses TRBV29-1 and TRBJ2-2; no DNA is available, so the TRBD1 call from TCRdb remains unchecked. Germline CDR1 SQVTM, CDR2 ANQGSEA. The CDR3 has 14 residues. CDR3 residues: CSVGSREKAGELFF.

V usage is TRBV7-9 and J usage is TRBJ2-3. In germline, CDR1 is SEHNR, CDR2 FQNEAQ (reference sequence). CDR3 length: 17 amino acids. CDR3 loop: CASSHLGSGYSTDTQYF.

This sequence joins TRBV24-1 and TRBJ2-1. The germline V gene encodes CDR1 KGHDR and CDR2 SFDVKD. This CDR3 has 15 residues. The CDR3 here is CATSDVTGSYNEQFF.

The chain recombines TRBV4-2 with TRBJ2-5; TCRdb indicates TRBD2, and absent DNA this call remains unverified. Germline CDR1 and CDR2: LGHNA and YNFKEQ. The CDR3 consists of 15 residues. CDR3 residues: CASSPGGPRGETQYF.

The CDR3 protein is CSARAQQLAGASASYEQYF. The chain recombines TRBV20-1 with TRBJ2-7; with no DNA, the TCRdb D assignment of TRBD2 cannot be verified. This CDR3 spans 19 amino acids. From germline, CDR1 is DFQATT and CDR2 SNEGSKA (reference sequence).

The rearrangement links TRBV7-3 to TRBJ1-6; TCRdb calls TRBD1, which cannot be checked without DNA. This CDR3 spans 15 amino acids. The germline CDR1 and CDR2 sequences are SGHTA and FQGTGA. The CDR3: CASSLGQGNNSPLHF. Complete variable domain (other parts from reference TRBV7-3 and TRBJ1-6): GAGVSQTPSNKVTEKGKYVELRCDPISGHTALYWYRQSLGQGPEFLIYFQGTGAADDSGLPNDRFFAVRPEGSVSTLKIQRTERGDSAVYLCASSLGQGNNSPLHFGNGTRLTVT.

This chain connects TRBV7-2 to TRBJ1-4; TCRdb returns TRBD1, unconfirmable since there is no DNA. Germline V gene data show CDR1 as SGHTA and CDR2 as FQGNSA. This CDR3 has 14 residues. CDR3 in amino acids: CASSLTGRREKLFF.